The 10 T cell receptor beta chains given below trace back to one sample, sequenced in a study of identical twins. A single record per CDR3 protein comes from TCRdb applying MiXCR to the 5' RACE reads. The sample records roughly 710,000 distinct CDR3 sequences, 5.5% to 7.5% being singletons. Sequenced input: naive T cells sorted from blood. Every receptor here comes from a man in his late teens or twenties in good health.

This clonotype was seen ten or more times. This chain connects TRBV6-1 to TRBJ2-7; D may match TRBD1 or TRBD2 (5 bases each). CDR1 and CDR2 from the germline V gene are MNHNS and SASEGT. The CDR3 is made up of 14 amino acids. The V and J ends lost 0 bases and 0 bases respectively, with 6 bases between them. CDR3 loop: CASSEAGTSYEQYV. The CDR3 DNA follows: TGTGCCAGCAGTGAAGCAGGGACCTCCTACGAGCAGTACGTC.

This clonotype has a handful of counts. The chain is built from TRBV11-2 and TRBJ2-7; a weak D match, TRBD2 (5 bases). Germline V CDR1 and CDR2: SGHAT, FQNNGV. The CDR3 has 18 amino acids. V was shortened by 5 bases and J by 0 bases, with 23 bases between the two germline ends. CDR3 sequence reads: CASSPLTRTGRSSYEQYF. In DNA form, the CDR3 reads TGTGCCAGCAGCCCGCTGACGAGGACTGGTAGGAGCTCCTACGAGCAGTACTTC.

The chain has TRBV29-1 and TRBJ2-6; D perhaps matches TRBD1 (5 bases). V lost 6 bases, J lost 3 bases, and 12 bases lay in between. This CDR3 region has 14 residues. The V gene's germline CDR1 is SQVTM and CDR2 ANQGSEA. The chain's CDR3 is CSVTGIYGANVLTF. Here the CDR3 DNA reads TGCAGCGTAACAGGAATCTATGGGGCCAACGTCCTGACTTTC.

This clonotype was seen ten or more times. The V call is TRBV6-1, the J call TRBJ1-1; 7 nucleotides line up with TRBD1. J lost 4 bases, V lost 6 bases, and 5 bases had no gene match. Germline V gene data show CDR1 as MNHNS and CDR2 as SASEGT. The CDR3 contains 13 residues. Here the CDR3 DNA reads TGTGCCAGCAGACATACAGGGGCCACTGAAGCTTTCTTT. This sequence encodes CASRHTGATEAFF.

This clonotype was counted a few times. The chain recombines TRBV6-5 with TRBJ2-5, with 10 bases fitting TRBD2. Germline V CDR1 and CDR2: MNHEY, SVGAGI. The CDR3 has 17 residues. V gave up 0 bases and J gave up 4 bases; unmatched junction bases: 8. The CDR3 reads CASSYSIAAGGRETQYF. CDR3 DNA: TGTGCCAGCAGTTACTCGATAGCAGCGGGAGGGCGAGAGACCCAGTACTTC.

The chain uses TRBV7-9 and TRBJ2-7; 10 nucleotides match TRBD1. CDR1 is SEHNR, CDR2 FQNEAQ, per germline (reference sequence). Losses at the gene ends were 6 bases for V and 3 bases for J; bases not matched to a gene: 5. This CDR3 has 14 residues. The CDR3 here is CASRSGTGDYEQYF. Written as DNA, the CDR3 is TGTGCCAGCAGATCCGGGACAGGGGACTACGAGCAGTACTTC.

This clonotype was observed many times. The CDR3 spells CASIEVAGVTDTQYF. The CDR3, as DNA: TGTGCCAGCATAGAGGTCGCGGGTGTCACAGATACGCAGTATTTT. The chain has TRBV12-3 or TRBV12-4 and TRBJ2-3; D may be TRBD2 (5 bases). The CDR3 has 15 residues. V dropped 7 bases and J dropped 2 bases, with 16 bases sitting between them.

The sample holds many counts of this clonotype. One end of the junction is discordant with germline, which a read error may explain. The gene calls are TRBV7-8 and TRBJ2-7; maybe TRBD1 (6 bases). Germline CDR1 SGHVS, CDR2 FQNEAQ. The CDR3 is made up of 12 amino acids. The CDR3 loop is CASSLGSQGYDF. CDR3 coding DNA: TGTGCCAGCAGCTTAGGAAGCCAGGGGTATGACTTC. Combining the CDR3 with reference TRBV7-8 and TRBJ2-7 gives the whole variable domain GAGVSQSPRYKVAKRGQDVALRCDPISGHVSLFWYQQALGQGPEFLTYFQNEAQLDKSGLPSDRFFAERPEGSVSTLKIQRTQQEDSAVYLCASSLGSQGYDFGPGTRLTVT.

This clonotype was detected many times. The chain recombines TRBV20-1 with TRBJ2-4, with D possibly TRBD2 on 6 matching bases. The V gene's germline CDR1 is DFQATT and CDR2 SNEGSKA (reference sequence). V was pared by 0 bases and J by 3 bases, with 18 bases between. CDR3 length: 17 residues. The CDR3 DNA sequence: TGCAGTGCTAGAGACGAATGGAGGGGAGTAGTCAAAAACATTCAGTACTTC. Its protein product is CSARDEWRGVVKNIQYF.

The table lists this clonotype with many counts. The chain couples TRBV29-1 to TRBJ1-4, with 11 bases identical to TRBD1. The CDR3 is 14 amino acids. V was clipped by 4 bases and J by 7 bases; unmatched bases: 5. Germline assignment: CDR1 SQVTM and CDR2 ANQGSEA. The CDR3 reads CSVGGQGAGEKLFF. DNA of the CDR3: TGCAGCGTTGGCGGACAGGGGGCAGGTGAAAAACTGTTTTTT.